The source of this TCR beta chain is a study of blood T cell repertoires in COVID-19. Study-wide context: Acute and convalescent COVID-19 samples came from the United States, Italy and Spain. PBMCs, B-cell-depleted T cells, or T cells were the source of the cDNA or gDNA that made up the material.

There are 15 residues in the CDR3. With 2 bases clipped from V and 6 bases from J, the junction kept 4 bases outside the gene matches. Germline V gene lookup returns CDR1 SQVTM and CDR2 ANQGSEA. How the authors handled the data: Researchers report that nucleated cell counts were estimated from reference gene primer amplification. The protocol was immunoSEQ multiplex PCR, while the TCRdb copy is restricted to in-frame clones and leaves out a portion. V, J and clone size are taken as reported in that table, and D and trimming were inferred from the DNA itself. The sample holds roughly 40,000 clones, roughly 86% seen once.

The sequence derives from a man in his fifties or sixties in a cohort sampled during active COVID-19. Sample: peripheral blood. V usage is TRBV29-1 and J usage is TRBJ1-4, with TRBD1 matching 12 bases. In DNA form, the CDR3 reads TGCAGCGTTGAATTAGGGACAGGGGGCGATGAAAAACTGTTTTTT. Translating it yields CSVELGTGGDEKLFF.